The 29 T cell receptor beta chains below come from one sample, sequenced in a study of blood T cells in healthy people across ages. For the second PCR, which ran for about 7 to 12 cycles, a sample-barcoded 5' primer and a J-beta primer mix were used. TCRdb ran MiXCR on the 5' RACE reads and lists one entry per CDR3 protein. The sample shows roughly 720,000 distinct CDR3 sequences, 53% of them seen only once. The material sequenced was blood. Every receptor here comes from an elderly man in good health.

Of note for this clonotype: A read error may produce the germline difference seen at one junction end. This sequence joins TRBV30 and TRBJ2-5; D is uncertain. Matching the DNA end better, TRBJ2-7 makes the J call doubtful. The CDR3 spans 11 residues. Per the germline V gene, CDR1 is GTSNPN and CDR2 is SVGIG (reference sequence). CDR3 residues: CARSVRSEQYF. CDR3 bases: TGTGCCCGGAGTGTTAGATCCGAGCAGTACTTC.

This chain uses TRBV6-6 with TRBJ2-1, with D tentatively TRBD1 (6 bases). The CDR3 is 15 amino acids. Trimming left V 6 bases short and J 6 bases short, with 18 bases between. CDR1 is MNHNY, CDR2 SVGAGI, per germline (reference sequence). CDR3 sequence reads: CASSQKQGPRNEQFF. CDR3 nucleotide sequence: TGTGCCAGCAGCCAAAAACAGGGTCCGCGCAATGAGCAGTTCTTC.

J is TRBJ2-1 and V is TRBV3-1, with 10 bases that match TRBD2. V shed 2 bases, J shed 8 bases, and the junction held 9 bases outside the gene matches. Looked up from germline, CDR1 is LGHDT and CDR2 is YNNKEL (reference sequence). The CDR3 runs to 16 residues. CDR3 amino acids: CASSQPRTSGDYEQFF. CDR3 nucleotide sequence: TGTGCCAGCAGCCAACCTCGGACTAGCGGCGACTATGAGCAGTTCTTC.

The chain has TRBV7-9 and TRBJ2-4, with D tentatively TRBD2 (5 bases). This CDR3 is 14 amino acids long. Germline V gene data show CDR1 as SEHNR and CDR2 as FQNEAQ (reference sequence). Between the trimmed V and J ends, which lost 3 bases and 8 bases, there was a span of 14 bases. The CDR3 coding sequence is TGTGCCAGCAGCTTTGGGCGAGGGCATGACATTCAGTACTTC. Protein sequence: CASSFGRGHDIQYF.

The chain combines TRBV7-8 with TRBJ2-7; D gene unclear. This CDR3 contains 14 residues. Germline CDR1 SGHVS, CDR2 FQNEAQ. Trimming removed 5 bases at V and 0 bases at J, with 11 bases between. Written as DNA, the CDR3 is TGTGCCAGCAGCCAAGCCCAGAGCTCCTACGAGCAGTACTTC. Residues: CASSQAQSSYEQYF.

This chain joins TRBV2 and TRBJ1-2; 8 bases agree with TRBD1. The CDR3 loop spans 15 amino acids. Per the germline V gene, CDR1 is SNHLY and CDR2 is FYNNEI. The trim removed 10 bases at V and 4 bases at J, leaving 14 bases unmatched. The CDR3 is CANRDRPERGYGYTF. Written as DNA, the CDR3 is TGTGCCAACCGGGACAGGCCTGAAAGGGGCTATGGCTACACCTTC. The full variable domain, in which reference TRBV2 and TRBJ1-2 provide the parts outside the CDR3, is EPEVTQTPSHQVTQMGQEVILRCVPISNHLYFYWYRQILGQKVEFLVSFYNNEISEKSEIFDDQFSVERPDGSNFTLKIRSTKLEDSAMYFCANRDRPERGYGYTFGSGTRLTVV.

The CDR3 here is CAISGTSGSRTDTQYF. CDR3 sequence (DNA): TGTGCCATCAGCGGGACTAGCGGGAGTAGGACAGATACGCAGTATTTT. This chain joins TRBV10-3 and TRBJ2-3, with 14 bases matching TRBD2. The CDR3 runs 16 residues. V was pared by 6 bases and J by 3 bases, with 5 bases of the junction left unmatched. CDR1 ENHRY and CDR2 SYGVKD come from the germline V gene.

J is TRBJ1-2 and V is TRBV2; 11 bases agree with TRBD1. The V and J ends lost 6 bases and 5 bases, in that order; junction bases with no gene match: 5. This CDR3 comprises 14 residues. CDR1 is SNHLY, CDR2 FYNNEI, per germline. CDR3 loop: CASRGTGGRYGYTF. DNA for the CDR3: TGTGCCAGCAGGGGGACAGGGGGGCGATATGGCTACACCTTC.

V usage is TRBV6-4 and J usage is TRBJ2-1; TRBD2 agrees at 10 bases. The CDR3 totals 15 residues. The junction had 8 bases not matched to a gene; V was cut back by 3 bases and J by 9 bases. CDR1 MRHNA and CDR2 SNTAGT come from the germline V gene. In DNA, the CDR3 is TGTGCCAGCAGTGAAAGCGGGAGGGCCCGGGGTGAGCAGTTCTTC. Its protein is CASSESGRARGEQFF.

This CDR3 reads CASSPTGRGVATQYF. The CDR3 DNA follows: TGTGCCAGCAGTCCGACTGGACGGGGGGTGGCTACGCAGTATTTT. The rearrangement links TRBV27 to TRBJ2-3, with 7 bases matching TRBD2. Germline CDR1 is MNHEY and CDR2 is SMNVEV (reference sequence). V shed 5 bases and J 8 bases; nucleotides not matched to a gene: 13. The CDR3 covers 15 residues.

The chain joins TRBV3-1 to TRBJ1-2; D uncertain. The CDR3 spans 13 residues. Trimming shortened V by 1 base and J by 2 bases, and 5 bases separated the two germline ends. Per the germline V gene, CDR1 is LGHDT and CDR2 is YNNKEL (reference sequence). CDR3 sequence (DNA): TGTGCCAGCAGCCAAGCGAACAACTATGGCTACACCTTC. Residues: CASSQANNYGYTF.

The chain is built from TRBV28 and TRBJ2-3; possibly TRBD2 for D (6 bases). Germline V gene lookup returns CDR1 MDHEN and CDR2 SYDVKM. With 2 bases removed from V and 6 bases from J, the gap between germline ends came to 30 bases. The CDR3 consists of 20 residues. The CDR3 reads CASSLVAVSASVRAVDTQYF. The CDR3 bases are TGTGCCAGCAGTTTAGTGGCTGTGTCGGCTAGCGTACGCGCGGTGGATACGCAGTATTTT.

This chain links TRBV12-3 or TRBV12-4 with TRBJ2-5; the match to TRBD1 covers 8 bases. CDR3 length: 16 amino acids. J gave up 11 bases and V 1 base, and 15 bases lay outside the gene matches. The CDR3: CASSLGRPGGYNEQYF. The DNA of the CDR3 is TGTGCCAGCAGTTTAGGTCGGCCAGGGGGCTACAATGAGCAGTACTTC.

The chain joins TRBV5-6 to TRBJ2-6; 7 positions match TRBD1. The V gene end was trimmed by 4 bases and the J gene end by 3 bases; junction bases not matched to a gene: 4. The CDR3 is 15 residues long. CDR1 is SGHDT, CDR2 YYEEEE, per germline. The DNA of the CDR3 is TGTGCCAGCAGCAGACAGGGTCTTGGGGCCAACGTCCTGACTTTC. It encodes CASSRQGLGANVLTF.

The CDR3 loop reads CASSLDSGAEAFF. DNA for the CDR3: TGTGCCAGCAGCTTAGACTCAGGGGCTGAAGCTTTCTTT. The gene calls are TRBV7-2 and TRBJ1-1, with D possibly being TRBD1 (6 bases). Germline loops: CDR1 SGHTA, CDR2 FQGNSA. V dropped 1 base and J dropped 6 bases, with 9 bases sitting between them. The CDR3 covers 13 residues.

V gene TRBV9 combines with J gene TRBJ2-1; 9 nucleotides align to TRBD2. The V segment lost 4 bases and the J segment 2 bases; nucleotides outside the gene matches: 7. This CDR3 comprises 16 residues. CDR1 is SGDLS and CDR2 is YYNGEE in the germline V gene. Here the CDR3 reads CASSPDSGSTYNEQFF. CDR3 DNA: TGTGCCAGCAGCCCAGATAGCGGGAGTACCTACAATGAGCAGTTCTTC.

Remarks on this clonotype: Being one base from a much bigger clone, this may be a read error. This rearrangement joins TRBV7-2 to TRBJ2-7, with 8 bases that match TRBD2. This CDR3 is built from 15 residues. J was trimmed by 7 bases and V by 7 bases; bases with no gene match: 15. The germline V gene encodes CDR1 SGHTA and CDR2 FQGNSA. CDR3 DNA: TGTGCCAGCACCCAGGAGGTAGCGGGAATCAATGAGCAGTACTTC. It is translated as CASTQEVAGINEQYF.

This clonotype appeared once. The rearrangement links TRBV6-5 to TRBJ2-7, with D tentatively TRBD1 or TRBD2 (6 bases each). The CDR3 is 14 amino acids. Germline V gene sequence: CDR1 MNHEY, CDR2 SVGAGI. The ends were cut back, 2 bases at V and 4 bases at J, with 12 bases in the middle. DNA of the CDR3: TGTGCCAGCAGTTACGCCCGGGGGCAATACGAGCAGTACTTC. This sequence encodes CASSYARGQYEQYF.

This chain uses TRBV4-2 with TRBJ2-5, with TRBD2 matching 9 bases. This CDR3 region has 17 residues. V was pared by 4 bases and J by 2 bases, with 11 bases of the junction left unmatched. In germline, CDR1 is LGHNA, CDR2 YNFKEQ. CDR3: CASSLGALAGSQETQYF. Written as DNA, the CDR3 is TGTGCCAGCAGCCTCGGGGCACTAGCGGGCTCACAAGAGACCCAGTACTTC.

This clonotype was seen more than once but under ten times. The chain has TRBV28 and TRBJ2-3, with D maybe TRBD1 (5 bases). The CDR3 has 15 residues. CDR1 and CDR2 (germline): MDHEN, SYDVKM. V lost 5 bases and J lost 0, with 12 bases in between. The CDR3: CASSVRGPSTDTQYF. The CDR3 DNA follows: TGTGCCAGCAGTGTTAGGGGTCCTAGCACAGATACGCAGTATTTT.

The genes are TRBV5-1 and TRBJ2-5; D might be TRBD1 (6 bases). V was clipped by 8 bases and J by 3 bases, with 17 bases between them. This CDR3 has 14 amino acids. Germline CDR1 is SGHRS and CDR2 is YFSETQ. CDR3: CASQVGQTKETQYF. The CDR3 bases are TGCGCCAGTCAAGTAGGACAGACGAAAGAGACCCAGTACTTC.

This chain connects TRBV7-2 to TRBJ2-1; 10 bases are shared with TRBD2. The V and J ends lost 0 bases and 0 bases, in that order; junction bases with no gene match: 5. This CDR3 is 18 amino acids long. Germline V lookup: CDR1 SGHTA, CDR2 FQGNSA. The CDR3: CASSLASSGGSSYNEQFF. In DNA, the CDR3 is TGTGCCAGCAGCTTAGCTTCTAGCGGGGGAAGCTCCTACAATGAGCAGTTCTTC.

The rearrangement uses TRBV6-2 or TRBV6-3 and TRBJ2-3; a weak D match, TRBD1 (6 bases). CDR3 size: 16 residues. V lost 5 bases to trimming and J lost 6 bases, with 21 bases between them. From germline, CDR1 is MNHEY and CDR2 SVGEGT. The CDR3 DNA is TGTGCCAGCAGTCCCACCTTGGACAGCCCAGCGGATACGCAGTATTTT. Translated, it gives CASSPTLDSPADTQYF.

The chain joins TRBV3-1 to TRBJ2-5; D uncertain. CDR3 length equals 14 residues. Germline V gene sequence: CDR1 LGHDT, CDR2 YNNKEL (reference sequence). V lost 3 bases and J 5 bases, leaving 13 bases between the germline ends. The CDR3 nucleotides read TGTGCCAGCAGCCAGGATGCTAGGTGGGAGACCCAGTACTTC. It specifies CASSQDARWETQYF.

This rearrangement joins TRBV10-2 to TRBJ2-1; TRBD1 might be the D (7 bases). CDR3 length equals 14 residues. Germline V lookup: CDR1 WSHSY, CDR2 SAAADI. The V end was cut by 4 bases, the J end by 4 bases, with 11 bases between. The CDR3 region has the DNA TGCGCCAGCAGTGGACAGGGAGGTTACAATGAGCAGTTCTTC. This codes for CASSGQGGYNEQFF.

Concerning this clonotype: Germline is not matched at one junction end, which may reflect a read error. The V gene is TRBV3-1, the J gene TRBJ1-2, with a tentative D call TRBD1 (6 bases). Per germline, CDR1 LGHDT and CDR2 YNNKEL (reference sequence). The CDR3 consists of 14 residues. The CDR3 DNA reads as TGTGCCAGCAGCCTCGGGGGGGGGCGAGGAGGCTGCACCTTC. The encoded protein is CASSLGGGRGGCTF.

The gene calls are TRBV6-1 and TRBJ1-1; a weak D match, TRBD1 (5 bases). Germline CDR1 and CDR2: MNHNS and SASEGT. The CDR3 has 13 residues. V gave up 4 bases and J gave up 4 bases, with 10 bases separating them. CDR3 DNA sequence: TGTGCCAGCAGTGTCCAGGGTAGCACTGAAGCTTTCTTT. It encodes CASSVQGSTEAFF.

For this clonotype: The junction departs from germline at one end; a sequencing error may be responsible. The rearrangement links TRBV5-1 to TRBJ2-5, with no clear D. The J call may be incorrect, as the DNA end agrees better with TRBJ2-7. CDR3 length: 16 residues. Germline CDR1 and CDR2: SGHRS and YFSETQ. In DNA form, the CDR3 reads TGCGCCGGCAGTTTTGGGTTTCGCAGATACTCCTACGAGCAGTACTTC. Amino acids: CAGSFGFRRYSYEQYF.

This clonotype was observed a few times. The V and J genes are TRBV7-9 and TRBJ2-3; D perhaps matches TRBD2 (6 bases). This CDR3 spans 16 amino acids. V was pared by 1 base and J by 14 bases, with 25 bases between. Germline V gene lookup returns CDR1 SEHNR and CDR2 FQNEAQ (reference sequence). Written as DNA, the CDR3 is TGTGCCAGCAGCTTAGGACTAGTCGAGACCCTCAGAGACGCGTATTTT. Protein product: CASSLGLVETLRDAYF.